Sequencing of this TCR beta chain was carried out in a study of read filtering for tumor transcriptome and immune sequencing. Study background: R-ISS stage counts were 8 or 9 for I, about 15 for II, six or seven for III.

A remark on this clonotype: A far larger clone is only one base removed, so a read error is likely.

Germline V lookup: CDR1 SEHNR, CDR2 FQNEAQ (reference sequence). This CDR3 spans 15 amino acids. From 300 to 450 ng of RNA, a library with molecular barcoded alpha/delta and beta/gamma adaptors was made. Each CDR3 protein is one row after TCRdb ran MiXCR on the reads. The sample holds about 50,000 distinct CDR3 sequences; less than 20% are singletons and the top ten take roughly 14%. This TCR was recovered from a donor aged 40 or over with multiple myeloma. Input material: a population of CD138-negative cells sorted from bone marrow. V usage is TRBV7-9 and J usage is TRBJ2-1; 8 nucleotides match TRBD2. CDR3 in amino acids: CTSSFGSGIIYEQFF. CDR3 DNA: TGTACCAGCAGCTTTGGTAGCGGGATTATCTATGAGCAGTTCTTC.